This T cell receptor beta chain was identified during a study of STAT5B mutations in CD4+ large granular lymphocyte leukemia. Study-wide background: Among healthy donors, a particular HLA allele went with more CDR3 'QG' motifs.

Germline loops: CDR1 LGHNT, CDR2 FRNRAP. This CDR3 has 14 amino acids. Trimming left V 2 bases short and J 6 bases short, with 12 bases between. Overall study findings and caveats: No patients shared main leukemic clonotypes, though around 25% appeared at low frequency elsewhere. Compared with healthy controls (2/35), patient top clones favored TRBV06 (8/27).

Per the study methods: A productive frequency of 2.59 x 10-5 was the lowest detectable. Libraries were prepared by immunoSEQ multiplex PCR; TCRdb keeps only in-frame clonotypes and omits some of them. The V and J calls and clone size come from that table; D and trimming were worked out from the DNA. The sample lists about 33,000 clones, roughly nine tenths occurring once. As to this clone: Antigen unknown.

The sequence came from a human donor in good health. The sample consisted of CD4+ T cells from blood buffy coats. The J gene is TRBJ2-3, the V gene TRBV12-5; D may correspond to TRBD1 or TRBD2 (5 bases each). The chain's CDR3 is CASGLSLAGDTQYF. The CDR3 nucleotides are TGTGCTAGTGGTTTGTCCCTAGCAGGGGATACGCAGTATTTT.